This T cell receptor beta chain comes out of a study of identical twins. V was pared by 6 bases and J by 4 bases, with 10 bases of the junction left unmatched. This CDR3 has 16 amino acids. Germline CDR1 reads LGHNA; CDR2 reads YNFKEQ. Each CDR3 protein is one row after TCRdb ran MiXCR on the 5' RACE reads. The data hold 460,000 or so distinct CDR3 sequences, with about 14% observed a single time. Separately, the same data were catalogued under a study of yellow fever vaccine responses in identical twins.

Sequencing input: CD4+ T cells sorted from blood. The chain employs TRBV4-2 and TRBJ2-2; 8 bases match TRBD1. The clonotype comes from a woman aged 18-29 years in good health. CDR3 amino acids: CASSPRGTGSTGELFF. The CDR3 DNA is TGTGCCAGCAGTCCGAGGGGGACAGGCAGCACCGGGGAGCTGTTTTTT.